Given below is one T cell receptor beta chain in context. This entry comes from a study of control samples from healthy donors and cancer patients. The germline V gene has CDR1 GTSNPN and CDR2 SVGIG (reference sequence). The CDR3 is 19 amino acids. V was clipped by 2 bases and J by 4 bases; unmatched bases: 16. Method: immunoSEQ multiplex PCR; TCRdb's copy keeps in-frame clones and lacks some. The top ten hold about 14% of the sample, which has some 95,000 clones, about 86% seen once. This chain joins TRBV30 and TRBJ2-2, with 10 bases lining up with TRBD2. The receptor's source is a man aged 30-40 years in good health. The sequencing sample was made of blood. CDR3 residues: CAWSPRRTSGWTLTGELFF. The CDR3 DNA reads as TGTGCCTGGAGTCCTCGCCGGACTAGCGGCTGGACCCTCACCGGGGAGCTGTTTTTT.